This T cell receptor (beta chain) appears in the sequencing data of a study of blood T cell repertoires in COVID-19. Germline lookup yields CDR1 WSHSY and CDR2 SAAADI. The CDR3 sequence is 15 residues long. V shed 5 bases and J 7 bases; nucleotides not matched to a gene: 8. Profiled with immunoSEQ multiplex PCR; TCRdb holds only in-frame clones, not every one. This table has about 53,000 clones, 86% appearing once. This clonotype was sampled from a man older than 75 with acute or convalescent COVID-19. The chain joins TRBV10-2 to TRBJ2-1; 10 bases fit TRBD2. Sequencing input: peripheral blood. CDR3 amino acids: CASSSLAGGRNEQFF. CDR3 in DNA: TGCGCCAGCAGTTCCTTAGCGGGGGGCCGAAATGAGCAGTTCTTC.